A single sample is the source of the 22 T cell receptor beta chains below, sequenced in a study of blood T cell repertoires in COVID-19. Method: immunoSEQ multiplex PCR; TCRdb's copy keeps in-frame clones and lacks some. There are hundreds of thousands of clones in the sample; roughly 88% occur only once, and about 1% lies in the top ten. The sample consisted of PBMCs or T cells enriched from blood (not recorded which). Source of these receptors: a woman between 25 and 40 years old who had recovered from COVID-19.

The CDR3 protein is CASSQEDYYNEQFF. CDR3 in DNA: TGCGCCAGCAGCCAAGAAGACTACTACAATGAGCAGTTCTTC. V is TRBV4-1 and J is TRBJ2-1; possible D gene TRBD2, 5 bases. CDR1 MGHRA and CDR2 YSYEKL come from the germline V gene. The CDR3 spans 14 residues. The V end lost 0 bases, the J end lost 3 bases, and 6 bases lay between the germline ends.

This clone was picked up one time. The V and J genes are TRBV5-1 and TRBJ1-4; 7 bases line up with TRBD1. CDR1 and CDR2 (germline): SGHRS, YFSETQ. After removal of 4 bases from V and 0 bases from J, the junction contained 3 bases not matched to a gene. This CDR3 has 15 amino acids. The CDR3 DNA reads as TGCGCCAGCAGCAATCAGGGGGCAACTAATGAAAAACTGTTTTTT. It codes for CASSNQGATNEKLFF. Based on the CDR3 plus reference TRBV5-1 and TRBJ1-4, the full variable domain is KAGVTQTPRYLIKTRGQQVTLSCSPISGHRSVSWYQQTPGQGLQFLFEYFSETQRNKGNFPGRFSGRQFSNSRSEMNVSTLELGDSALYLCASSNQGATNEKLFFGSGTQLSVL.

V usage is TRBV5-1 and J usage is TRBJ2-4; 9 bases are shared with TRBD2. The germline V gene encodes CDR1 SGHRS and CDR2 YFSETQ. CDR3 size: 19 residues. V shed 1 base, J shed 1 base, and the junction held 12 bases outside the gene matches. The CDR3 region has the DNA TGCGCCAGCAGCTTGTCTATTAGCGGGAGAATTGGGGCCAAAAACATTCAGTACTTC. The encoded protein is CASSLSISGRIGAKNIQYF.

V gene TRBV5-4 combines with J gene TRBJ2-3; 12 bases are shared with TRBD2. CDR1 SGHNT and CDR2 YYREEE come from the germline V gene (reference sequence). With 0 bases clipped from V and 7 bases from J, the junction kept 3 bases outside the gene matches. This CDR3 has 15 amino acids. CDR3 coding DNA: TGTGCCAGCAGCTTGGGGACTAGCGGGATAAATACGCAGTATTTT. As protein: CASSLGTSGINTQYF.

This chain uses TRBV7-8 with TRBJ1-1, with TRBD1 identical over 12 bases. Germline values: CDR1 SGHVS, CDR2 FQNEAQ. V lost 3 bases, J lost 4 bases, and 6 bases stayed unmatched. CDR3 length: 16 amino acids. The CDR3 reads CASSLGQGARRTEAFF. The CDR3 bases are TGTGCCAGCAGCTTGGGACAGGGGGCGCGGCGCACTGAAGCTTTCTTT. The entire variable domain, with the rest obtained from reference TRBV7-8 and TRBJ1-1, is as follows: GAGVSQSPRYKVAKRGQDVALRCDPISGHVSLFWYQQALGQGPEFLTYFQNEAQLDKSGLPSDRFFAERPEGSVSTLKIQRTQQEDSAVYLCASSLGQGARRTEAFFGQGTRLTVV.

This chain links TRBV27 with TRBJ2-4; 8 bases are shared with TRBD1. Trimming removed 6 bases from V and 8 bases from J; junction bases left unmatched: 6. The CDR3 loop spans 13 amino acids. Germline CDR1 and CDR2: MNHEY and SMNVEV (reference sequence). The CDR3: CASSIGQGDIQYF. DNA of the CDR3: TGTGCCAGCAGCATTGGACAGGGAGACATTCAGTACTTC.

The chain employs TRBV6-1 and TRBJ2-1; D gene unclear. The CDR3 has 14 amino acids. The germline CDR1 and CDR2 sequences are MNHNS and SASEGT. Trimming removed 0 bases at V and 9 bases at J, with 12 bases between. CDR3 sequence (DNA): TGTGCCAGCAGTGAAGCGCTAAGGAGAGGTGAGCAGTTCTTC. Translation: CASSEALRRGEQFF.

CDR3 coding DNA: TGTGCCTGGGGGACAGGGGGATCCTACGAGCAGTACTTC. Amino acids: CAWGTGGSYEQYF. V is TRBV30 and J is TRBJ2-7, with 11 bases lining up with TRBD1. CDR1 is GTSNPN, CDR2 SVGIG, per germline (reference sequence). The V and J ends lost 5 bases and 1 base, in that order; junction bases with no gene match: 1. The CDR3 totals 13 residues. Full variable domain (missing parts from reference TRBV30 and TRBJ2-7): SQTIHQWPATLVQPVGSPLSLECTVEGTSNPNLYWYRQAAGRGLQLLFYSVGIGQISSEVPQNLSASRPQDRQFILSSKKLLLSDSGFYLCAWGTGGSYEQYFGPGTRLTVT.

The chain recombines TRBV19 with TRBJ1-2; maybe TRBD1 (5 bases). V was shortened by 2 bases and J by 5 bases, with 9 bases between the two germline ends. The CDR3 is made up of 13 amino acids. Germline V gene sequence: CDR1 LNHDA, CDR2 SQIVND (reference sequence). The CDR3 DNA reads TGTGCCAGTAGTATATTGGACACGTATGGCTACACCTTC. It codes for CASSILDTYGYTF. Drawing the rest from reference TRBV19 and TRBJ1-2, the complete variable domain is DGGITQSPKYLFRKEGQNVTLSCEQNLNHDAMYWYRQDPGQGLRLIYYSQIVNDFQKGDIAEGYSVSREKKESFPLTVTSAQKNPTAFYLCASSILDTYGYTFGSGTRLTVV.

The V gene is TRBV19, the J gene TRBJ1-3; 8 bases match TRBD1. The junction had 5 bases not matched to a gene; V was cut back by 3 bases and J by 4 bases. The CDR3 has 15 amino acids. Germline V CDR1 and CDR2: LNHDA, SQIVND (reference sequence). This chain's CDR3 is CASSMTRDRGNTIYF. In DNA form, the CDR3 reads TGTGCCAGTAGTATGACCCGGGACAGGGGAAACACCATATATTTT. Full variable domain (remainder filled in from reference TRBV19 and TRBJ1-3): DGGITQSPKYLFRKEGQNVTLSCEQNLNHDAMYWYRQDPGQGLRLIYYSQIVNDFQKGDIAEGYSVSREKKESFPLTVTSAQKNPTAFYLCASSMTRDRGNTIYFGEGSWLTVV.

The V call is TRBV2, the J call TRBJ1-4, with TRBD1 matching 9 bases. Germline V CDR1 and CDR2: SNHLY, FYNNEI. The CDR3 extends over 15 amino acids. The J segment lost 7 bases and the V segment lost 0 bases, leaving 3 bases of the junction unmatched. The CDR3: CASSEATGGLEKLFF. CDR3 coding DNA: TGTGCCAGCAGTGAAGCCACAGGGGGCCTTGAAAAACTGTTTTTT.

The chain carries TRBV21-1 and TRBJ2-3; the table's D call of TRBD2 was not tested on the DNA. TRBV21-1 is an annotated pseudogene. The length of the CDR3 is 17 residues. The CDR3 loop is CASSKLPSGGRTDTQYF. The CDR3 coding sequence is TGTGCCAGCAGCAAACTCCCTAGCGGGGGGCGCACAGATACGCAGTATTTT.

The chain has TRBV4-1 and TRBJ2-1; 8 nucleotides align to TRBD2. In germline, CDR1 is MGHRA, CDR2 YSYEKL. The CDR3 contains 15 residues. After removal of 0 bases from V and 3 bases from J, the junction contained 1 base not matched to a gene. Written as DNA, the CDR3 is TGCGCCAGCAGCCAAGAGGGGACTAGCTACAATGAGCAGTTCTTC. Its protein is CASSQEGTSYNEQFF.

The gene calls are TRBV9 and TRBJ2-3; 10 bases align to TRBD2. Germline lookup yields CDR1 SGDLS and CDR2 YYNGEE. The V and J ends lost 0 bases and 7 bases, in that order; junction bases with no gene match: 8. The CDR3 runs 16 residues. DNA of the CDR3: TGTGCCAGCAGCGTAGCGCTAGCGGGAGTCCCCCATACGCAGTATTTT. Translated, it gives CASSVALAGVPHTQYF.

A few counts support this clone. The chain combines TRBV28 with TRBJ2-1; a possible D gene is TRBD2 (6 bases). Trimming stripped 7 bases from V and 8 bases from J, with 18 bases between. The CDR3 spans 14 residues. Germline CDR1 reads MDHEN; CDR2 reads SYDVKM. The CDR3 DNA reads as TGTGCCAGCAAAGCCGCGGGAACGGTCGATGAGCAGTTCTTC. Translation: CASKAAGTVDEQFF.

The genes are TRBV28 and TRBJ1-1; D gene uncertain. Trimming took off 2 bases at V and 6 bases at J, with 13 bases between the two ends. From germline, CDR1 is MDHEN and CDR2 SYDVKM. This CDR3 is 14 amino acids long. CDR3 sequence reads: CASSLSPGRSEAFF. CDR3 sequence (DNA): TGTGCCAGCAGTTTAAGTCCTGGGCGATCTGAAGCTTTCTTT. The whole variable domain, filled in from reference TRBV28 and TRBJ1-1, reads DVKVTQSSRYLVKRTGEKVFLECVQDMDHENMFWYRQDPGLGLRLIYFSYDVKMKEKGDIPEGYSVSREKKERFSLILESASTNQTSMYLCASSLSPGRSEAFFGQGTRLTVV.

The chain employs TRBV7-9 and TRBJ1-2, with D possibly being TRBD1 (5 bases). Germline loops: CDR1 SEHNR, CDR2 FQNEAQ (reference sequence). Trimming took off 6 bases at V and 2 bases at J, with 13 bases between the two ends. This CDR3 has 14 amino acids. The CDR3 sequence is CASRSGTVNYGYTF. CDR3 bases: TGTGCCAGCAGAAGCGGGACGGTAAACTATGGCTACACCTTC.

This sequence joins TRBV3-1 (or the pseudogene TRBV3-2) and TRBJ2-7; 7 positions agree with TRBD1. The germline gives CDR1 LGHDT, CDR2 YNNKEL (reference sequence). V lost 4 bases and J lost 7; bases outside the gene matches: 10. The CDR3 sequence is 14 residues long. This CDR3 is CASSLVLGGEEQYF. The CDR3 nucleotides read TGTGCCAGCAGCCTCGTCCTAGGGGGCGAGGAGCAGTACTTC.

V gene TRBV6-1 combines with J gene TRBJ1-2; D remains ambiguous. The CDR3 has 15 amino acids. V shed 3 bases and J shed 4 bases, with 15 bases lying between them. Per the germline V gene, CDR1 is MNHNS and CDR2 is SASEGT. The DNA for the CDR3 is TGTGCCAGCAGTGAGCGAGGGCTAATGGGCTATGGCTACACCTTC. It encodes CASSERGLMGYGYTF.

This sequence joins TRBV10-3 and TRBJ1-2; 8 bases align to TRBD1. The CDR3 consists of 16 residues. The V segment lost 2 bases and the J segment 4 bases; nucleotides outside the gene matches: 9. Germline V gene lookup returns CDR1 ENHRY and CDR2 SYGVKD. The CDR3 protein is CAISEPTGAAGYGYTF. The CDR3 DNA reads as TGTGCCATCAGTGAGCCGACAGGGGCCGCCGGCTATGGCTACACCTTC.

The chain joins TRBV28 to TRBJ1-1; D possibly corresponds to TRBD1 (5 bases). This CDR3 contains 13 residues. Between the trimmed V and J ends, which lost 5 bases and 4 bases, there was a span of 11 bases. CDR1 MDHEN and CDR2 SYDVKM come from the germline V gene. CDR3 nucleotides: TGTGCCAGCAGTGGAGGGGTTCGCACTGAAGCTTTCTTT. Translating it yields CASSGGVRTEAFF.

The DNA for the CDR3 is TGTGCCAGCGCCTTAATAGGAGGGAGGAATGAGCAGTTCTTC. Translated: CASALIGGRNEQFF. The chain carries TRBV19 and TRBJ2-1; D might be TRBD2 (6 bases). Germline V gene data show CDR1 as LNHDA and CDR2 as SQIVND (reference sequence). The CDR3 spans 14 residues. V lost 9 bases, J lost 7 bases, and 19 bases lay in between.